The 27 T cell receptor beta chains given below trace back to one sample, sequenced in a study of T cells in Graves' hyperthyroidism and ophthalmopathy. From RNA transcripts, TCR beta CDR3 regions were amplified. The HTBI primer set served for first-round RT-PCR of the TCR CDR3. TCRdb used MiXCR to reprocess the multiplex PCR reads, holding one entry per CDR3 protein. The repertoire holds about 420,000 distinct CDR3 sequences, roughly an eighth seen once, with more than 4.5% in the top ten. The specimen was blood. The receptors derive from a woman aged 18-35 years with Graves' hyperthyroidism.

This clonotype turned up a few times. This chain connects TRBV18 to TRBJ2-5, with 8 bases matching TRBD2. The CDR3 runs to 17 residues. The junction had 10 bases not matched to a gene; V was cut back by 1 base and J by 3 bases. Germline V lookup: CDR1 KGHSH, CDR2 LQKENI. The CDR3 coding sequence is TGTGCCAGCTCACCACTCAGCGGGAGTGCGGGAAAAGAGACCCAGTACTTC. Protein sequence: CASSPLSGSAGKETQYF.

This chain joins TRBV7-2 and TRBJ2-2, with D perhaps matching TRBD2 (5 bases). Trimming pared 5 bases from V and 5 bases from J, leaving 15 bases between. The CDR3 totals 15 residues. The germline CDR1 and CDR2 sequences are SGHTA and FQGNSA. The CDR3 bases are TGTGCCAGCAGCACCGGGATAAGCTATACCGGGGAGCTGTTTTTT. Amino acid sequence: CASSTGISYTGELFF.

V gene TRBV6-2 or TRBV6-3 combines with J gene TRBJ1-3, with unresolved D. Germline CDR1 reads MNHEY; CDR2 reads SVGEGT. The germline V and J ends were trimmed by 4 bases and 2 bases, with 15 bases remaining between them. The length of the CDR3 is 16 residues. DNA of the CDR3: TGTGCCAGCAGTTCGACGCCAGCGAGCCCTGGAAACACCATATATTTT. This gives the protein CASSSTPASPGNTIYF.

Many counts were recorded for this clonotype. The chain couples TRBV11-2 to TRBJ1-1, with 7 bases fitting TRBD1. CDR1 is SGHAT, CDR2 FQNNGV, per germline. The V gene end was trimmed by 6 bases and the J gene end by 11 bases; junction bases not matched to a gene: 12. The CDR3 consists of 13 residues. In nucleotides, the CDR3 is TGTGCCAGCAGAGCCGGACAGGCCGCCGTGGCTTTCTTT. Translated, it gives CASRAGQAAVAFF.

This clonotype was seen repeatedly, ten times or more. The V gene is TRBV6-6, the J gene TRBJ2-5; D gene uncertain. Germline V gene lookup returns CDR1 MNHNY and CDR2 SVGAGI (reference sequence). The CDR3 has 15 amino acids. Trimming took 0 bases from V and 5 from J, leaving 13 bases between them. The CDR3 nucleotides read TGTGCCAGCAGTTACTCGCTTGCGCGATCGGAGACCCAGTACTTC. Its protein product is CASSYSLARSETQYF.

A few counts support this clonotype. CDR3 bases: TGTGCCATCACAAGGCAGGGGAATTCACCCCTCCACTTT. It translates to CAITRQGNSPLHF. J is TRBJ1-6 and V is TRBV10-3, with D possibly TRBD1 on 6 matching bases. Trimming stripped 7 bases from V and 7 bases from J, with 11 bases between. Germline CDR1 reads ENHRY; CDR2 reads SYGVKD. This CDR3 has 13 amino acids.

This clonotype has ten or more counts. The rearrangement joins TRBV12-3 or TRBV12-4 to TRBJ2-5; TRBD1 matches at 7 bases. This CDR3 is 13 amino acids long. Trimming at V came to 7 bases and at J to 7 bases, leaving 9 bases not matched to a gene. CDR3: CASNKQGPGTQYF. The CDR3 nucleotides read TGTGCCAGCAACAAACAGGGGCCGGGGACCCAGTACTTC.

The sample holds many counts of this clonotype. The chain links TRBV5-1 to TRBJ2-7; 10 bases map to TRBD2. The germline V gene encodes CDR1 SGHRS and CDR2 YFSETQ. The CDR3 has 16 amino acids. Trimming took 2 bases from V and 1 from J; bases not matched to a gene: 6. This chain's CDR3 is CASSFGLAELSYEQYF. Written as DNA, the CDR3 is TGCGCCAGCAGCTTCGGACTAGCGGAACTATCCTACGAGCAGTACTTC.

Ten or more counts support this clonotype. The gene calls are TRBV6-1 and TRBJ2-7; 11 bases map to TRBD2. Germline CDR1 reads MNHNS; CDR2 reads SASEGT. The V and J ends lost 6 bases and 5 bases, in that order; junction bases with no gene match: 9. The CDR3 contains 15 residues. The CDR3 nucleotides are TGTGCCAGCAGCACCTTAGCGGGAGGGGCCAACGAGCAGTACTTC. This encodes CASSTLAGGANEQYF.

The chain links TRBV30 to TRBJ2-7; D may match TRBD1 or TRBD2 (6 bases each). This CDR3 region has 13 residues. Per germline, CDR1 GTSNPN and CDR2 SVGIG (reference sequence). Deletions cut 8 bases from V and 2 bases from J, with 16 bases between. The DNA for the CDR3 is TGTGCCGGAATGGGGGCGGGGACCTACGAGCAGTACTTC. Its protein product is CAGMGAGTYEQYF. Full variable domain (remainder filled in from reference TRBV30 and TRBJ2-7): SQTIHQWPATLVQPVGSPLSLECTVEGTSNPNLYWYRQAAGRGLQLLFYSVGIGQISSEVPQNLSASRPQDRQFILSSKKLLLSDSGFYLCAGMGAGTYEQYFGPGTRLTVT.

This clonotype has at least ten counts. V gene TRBV5-6 combines with J gene TRBJ2-3; D tentatively reads TRBD1 or TRBD2 (5 bases each). The V and J ends lost 1 base and 0 bases respectively, with 12 bases between them. The V gene's germline CDR1 is SGHDT and CDR2 YYEEEE. The CDR3 runs 16 residues. CDR3 protein: CASSLYRGPSTDTQYF. The CDR3 DNA is TGTGCCAGCAGCTTGTATCGGGGCCCCAGCACAGATACGCAGTATTTT.

This clonotype was recorded many times. The chain couples TRBV6-2 or TRBV6-3 to TRBJ2-3; D might be TRBD1 (5 bases). Germline V CDR1 and CDR2: MNHEY, SVGEGT. The CDR3 is made up of 15 amino acids. V was shortened by 0 bases and J by 0 bases, with 7 bases between the two germline ends. CDR3 protein: CASSYSTASTDTQYF. CDR3 DNA: TGTGCCAGCAGTTACTCGACAGCTAGCACAGATACGCAGTATTTT.

In this sample, this clonotype turned up a few times. CDR3 residues: CASSEGSSSYEQYF. The CDR3 DNA is TGTGCCAGCAGTGAAGGTTCCAGCTCCTACGAGCAGTACTTC. This chain connects TRBV6-1 to TRBJ2-7; D gene uncertain. The germline V and J ends were trimmed by 1 base and 0 bases, with 7 bases remaining between them. The CDR3 loop spans 14 amino acids. Germline values: CDR1 MNHNS, CDR2 SASEGT.

This clonotype was detected many times. The CDR3 protein is CSTGDTGGYGYTF. DNA of the CDR3: TGCAGTACCGGGGACACCGGCGGTTATGGCTACACCTTC. The chain joins TRBV20-1 to TRBJ1-2; the D gene is possibly TRBD1 (6 bases). CDR1 DFQATT and CDR2 SNEGSKA come from the germline V gene (reference sequence). CDR3 size: 13 residues. V was clipped by 8 bases and J by 5 bases, with 18 bases between them.

Of note for this clonotype: A much more abundant neighbour one base away suggests this may be a read error. The rearrangement links TRBV9 to TRBJ2-1, with 9 bases matching TRBD1. CDR3 size: 14 residues. Germline V gene lookup returns CDR1 SGDLS and CDR2 YYNGEE. CDR3 amino acids: CTSSGGTGYNEQFF. CDR3 nucleotides: TGTACCAGCAGTGGCGGGACAGGGTACAATGAGCAGTTCTTC.

Worth noting for this clonotype: A read error may explain this, as a much larger clone is one base away. The chain joins TRBV6-1 to TRBJ1-2, with 11 nucleotides matching TRBD1. After removal of 1 base from V and 5 bases from J, the junction contained 3 bases not matched to a gene. The length of the CDR3 is 15 residues. Germline V CDR1 and CDR2: MNHNS, SASEGT. The CDR3: CASSEDGTGGYGYTF. DNA of the CDR3: TGTGCCAGCAGTGAAGATGGGACAGGGGGTTATGGCTACACCTTC.

The V and J genes are TRBV29-1 and TRBJ2-1, with D hard to call. CDR1 SQVTM and CDR2 ANQGSEA come from the germline V gene. The CDR3 is 11 amino acids. V lost 1 base to trimming and J lost 13 bases, with 11 bases between them. The CDR3 sequence is CSVEGLADQFF. CDR3 sequence (DNA): TGCAGCGTTGAAGGACTCGCGGACCAGTTCTTC.

Details on this clonotype: This may arise from a read error, as a much more abundant clone is one base away. The V gene is TRBV11-3, the J gene TRBJ1-6, with unresolved D. Germline V lookup: CDR1 SGHNT, CDR2 YENEEA. The CDR3 covers 11 residues. Trimming shortened V by 5 bases and J by 6 bases, and 2 bases separated the two germline ends. The CDR3 sequence: CASSPNSPLHF. In DNA, the CDR3 is TGTGCCAGCAGCCCTAATTCACCCCTCCACTTT.

This clonotype was counted many times. V usage is TRBV6-2 or TRBV6-3 and J usage is TRBJ2-1; 9 bases agree with TRBD2. This CDR3 contains 17 residues. CDR1 is MNHEY, CDR2 SVGEGT, per germline. With 0 bases clipped from V and 7 bases from J, the junction kept 10 bases outside the gene matches. CDR3 sequence (DNA): TGTGCCAGCAGTTACTCACGGCGCGGGAGGGGCTCTAATGAGCAGTTCTTC. Translation gives CASSYSRRGRGSNEQFF.

V is TRBV3-1 and J is TRBJ1-3; no clear D. Germline loops: CDR1 LGHDT, CDR2 YNNKEL (reference sequence). The CDR3 runs 15 residues. The germline V and J ends were trimmed by 4 bases and 0 bases, with 10 bases remaining between them. CDR3 protein: CASSPRLFSGNTIYF. In nucleotides, the CDR3 is TGTGCCAGCAGCCCAAGACTGTTCTCTGGAAACACCATATATTTT. The full variable domain, completed using reference TRBV3-1 and TRBJ1-3, is DTAVSQTPKYLVTQMGNDKSIKCEQNLGHDTMYWYKQDSKKFLKIMFSYNNKELIINETVPNRFSPKSPDKAHLNLHINSLELGDSAVYFCASSPRLFSGNTIYFGEGSWLTVV.

The chain carries TRBV11-2 and TRBJ2-1; perhaps TRBD1 as D (6 bases). In germline, CDR1 is SGHAT, CDR2 FQNNGV. The CDR3 sequence is 15 residues long. V was cut by 4 bases and J by 5 bases, with 15 bases left in between. The CDR3 coding sequence is TGTGCCAGCAGCTCTACACGGGACACCCACAATGAGCAGTTCTTC. It codes for CASSSTRDTHNEQFF.

This clonotype was found a few times. The chain combines TRBV5-1 with TRBJ1-2; the D gene is possibly TRBD1 (5 bases). Germline CDR1 and CDR2: SGHRS and YFSETQ. The CDR3 runs 16 residues. The V and J ends lost 0 bases and 0 bases respectively, with 12 bases between them. CDR3 amino acids: CASSLGVRGANYGYTF. The CDR3 coding sequence is TGCGCCAGCAGCTTGGGAGTCCGGGGGGCTAACTATGGCTACACCTTC.

The chain is built from TRBV20-1 and TRBJ1-1, with TRBD1 matching 7 bases. V shed 5 bases, J shed 2 bases, and the junction held 5 bases outside the gene matches. Germline values: CDR1 DFQATT, CDR2 SNEGSKA (reference sequence). This CDR3 is built from 13 residues. CDR3 coding DNA: TGCAGTGCTCTAGGACAGGTAAACACTGAAGCTTTCTTT. It translates to CSALGQVNTEAFF.

This clonotype came up many times. An end of the junction differs from the germline gene, which may be a read error. The chain recombines TRBV5-1 with TRBJ1-4; no firm D call. This CDR3 is built from 13 residues. In germline, CDR1 is SGHRS, CDR2 YFSETQ. CDR3 sequence (DNA): TGTGCCAGCAGCTTAGAGGCTAATGAAAAACTGTTTTTT. It encodes CASSLEANEKLFF.

Ten or more counts support this clonotype. The chain combines TRBV24-1 with TRBJ2-3; no reliable D call. Germline CDR1 is KGHDR and CDR2 is SFDVKD. V was clipped by 1 base and J by 0 bases, with 1 base between them. The length of the CDR3 is 13 residues. CDR3: CATSDLSTDTQYF. In nucleotides, the CDR3 is TGTGCCACCAGTGATTTAAGCACAGATACGCAGTATTTT.

This clonotype has at least ten counts. The V and J genes are TRBV6-1 and TRBJ2-7; 7 nucleotides align to TRBD2. The germline V gene has CDR1 MNHNS and CDR2 SASEGT. The CDR3 spans 14 residues. V trimming: 7 bases; J trimming: 1 base; junction bases outside the gene matches: 7. The CDR3 DNA reads TGTGCCAGCACCGAAGCGGGGCCTTCCTACGAGCAGTACTTC. Protein product: CASTEAGPSYEQYF.

This clonotype was observed many times. V is TRBV12-3 or TRBV12-4 and J is TRBJ2-2, with 12 bases matching TRBD2. V gave up 7 bases and J gave up 3 bases; unmatched junction bases: 3. The CDR3 consists of 15 residues. The CDR3 DNA is TGTGCCAGCAACCTAGCGGGAGGGGACACCGGGGAGCTGTTTTTT. It specifies CASNLAGGDTGELFF.